These 3 T cell receptor beta chains were all obtained from the same sample, sequenced in a study of cytotoxic CD8 clonotypes in ibrutinib-treated CLL. The data were produced by immunoSEQ multiplex PCR, yet TCRdb's version contains in-frame clones alone and is incomplete. The sample has roughly 130,000 clones, less than 95% seen once. Here the sequenced sample was PBMCs, taken after 12 months of ibrutinib treatment. The receptor source for this set is a human donor with chronic lymphocytic leukemia.

The V gene is TRBV15, the J gene TRBJ2-2; D ambiguous. The CDR3 extends over 14 amino acids. CDR1 LNHNV and CDR2 YYDKDF come from the germline V gene (reference sequence). V was cut by 0 bases and J by 6 bases, with 8 bases left in between. CDR3 sequence: CATSRDPWAGELFF. The CDR3 bases are TGTGCCACCAGCAGAGATCCGTGGGCCGGGGAGCTGTTTTTT.

This CDR3 is CASSAGITWTSGPYEQYF. CDR3 coding DNA: TGTGCCAGCAGCGCGGGTATTACGTGGACTAGCGGGCCCTACGAGCAGTACTTC. The chain links TRBV6-4 to TRBJ2-7; TRBD2 aligns across 11 bases. This CDR3 region has 18 residues. V lost 6 bases and J lost 2; bases outside the gene matches: 15. Germline lookup yields CDR1 MRHNA and CDR2 SNTAGT.

CDR3 protein: CASSLTSAGVSYEQYF. CDR3 bases: TGTGCCAGCAGCTTAACGTCGGCGGGAGTGTCCTACGAGCAGTACTTC. The chain recombines TRBV7-3 with TRBJ2-7; 7 bases match TRBD2. Germline V gene data show CDR1 as SGHTA and CDR2 as FQGTGA. The CDR3 has 16 residues. With 0 bases clipped from V and 1 base from J, the junction kept 6 bases outside the gene matches.